These 13 T cell receptor beta chains originate from one sample sequenced in a study of cytomegalovirus exposure and HLA in healthy donors. PCR was performed using 60 Vbeta and 13 Jbeta primers. The assay was immunoSEQ multiplex PCR, and TCRdb's table has in-frame clones only and misses some. The table has 150,000 to 200,000 clones, 70% to 80% seen once. Specimen: PBMCs. The source is a man aged 18 to 30 in good health and CMV-seropositive.

This sequence joins TRBV7-2 and TRBJ1-5, with D unclear. This CDR3 comprises 15 residues. The V and J ends lost 1 base and 8 bases respectively, with 15 bases between them. Per the germline V gene, CDR1 is SGHTA and CDR2 is FQGNSA. The CDR3 DNA reads TGTGCCAGCAGCTTAGTCGACTCCATAAAGGAGCCCCAGCATTTT. Translation: CASSLVDSIKEPQHF.

The rearrangement uses TRBV28 and TRBJ2-4; TRBD2 matches at 13 bases. The CDR3 has 18 residues. Germline V gene sequence: CDR1 MDHEN, CDR2 SYDVKM. With V trimmed by 4 bases and J by 1 base, 7 bases remained unmatched. Written as DNA, the CDR3 is TGTGCCAGCAGTTCCGGGACTAGCGGGATTAGGGCCAAAAACATTCAGTACTTC. Its translation is CASSSGTSGIRAKNIQYF.

Written as DNA, the CDR3 is TGTGCCAGCAGTCCTCTAGAGCAGAGCTCCTACGAGCAGTACTTC. Translation gives CASSPLEQSSYEQYF. J is TRBJ2-7 and V is TRBV27; D is unclear. CDR1 and CDR2 (germline): MNHEY, SMNVEV (reference sequence). Trimming took 5 bases from V and 0 from J, leaving 14 bases between them. CDR3 length equals 15 residues.

J is TRBJ1-5 and V is TRBV6-1; a possible D gene is TRBD1 (5 bases). V shed 10 bases and J shed 5 bases, with 18 bases lying between them. The CDR3 sequence is 14 residues long. Germline loops: CDR1 MNHNS, CDR2 SASEGT. The CDR3: CATDWGQGHQPQHF. CDR3 coding DNA: TGTGCCACTGACTGGGGCCAGGGCCATCAGCCCCAGCATTTT.

This clone came up a few times. CDR3 coding DNA: TGTGCCAGCAGCGTAGAAGGAGGGGTCAACTATGGCTACACCTTC. Translated: CASSVEGGVNYGYTF. The V gene is TRBV9, the J gene TRBJ1-2, with a tentative D call TRBD1 (5 bases). V shed 0 bases and J shed 2 bases, with 11 bases lying between them. There are 15 residues in the CDR3. The germline V gene has CDR1 SGDLS and CDR2 YYNGEE.

The rearrangement links TRBV2 to TRBJ1-2; the D gene is possibly TRBD1 (5 bases). The ends were cut back, 8 bases at V and 5 bases at J, with 24 bases in the middle. CDR3 size: 16 residues. Germline loops: CDR1 SNHLY, CDR2 FYNNEI. CDR3 coding DNA: TGTGCCAGCGAGGGGTGGGACTCACGCGCCCGGTATGGCTACACCTTC. It translates to CASEGWDSRARYGYTF.

This rearrangement joins TRBV6-5 to TRBJ2-7; D unresolved. V lost 4 bases and J 3 bases, leaving 10 bases between the germline ends. CDR1 is MNHEY, CDR2 SVGAGI, per germline. This CDR3 spans 13 amino acids. The CDR3 reads CASSSLRHYEQYF. The CDR3 coding sequence is TGTGCCAGCAGTTCCCTAAGACACTACGAGCAGTACTTC.

This clone has only one observation. The chain uses TRBV5-4 and TRBJ2-1; D may be TRBD1 (6 bases). V was trimmed by 2 bases and J by 7 bases, leaving 10 bases between them. Germline V gives CDR1 SGHNT, CDR2 YYREEE (reference sequence). The CDR3 runs 13 residues. CDR3 sequence reads: CASSFAGANEQFF. CDR3 bases: TGTGCCAGCAGCTTTGCAGGGGCGAATGAGCAGTTCTTC. The entire variable domain, with the rest obtained from reference TRBV5-4 and TRBJ2-1, is as follows: ETGVTQSPTHLIKTRGQQVTLRCSSQSGHNTVSWYQQALGQGPQFIFQYYREEENGRGNFPPRFSGLQFPNYSSELNVNALELDDSALYLCASSFAGANEQFFGPGTRLTVL.

This clone was observed a few times. This sequence joins TRBV4-1 and TRBJ2-3; 7 positions agree with TRBD2. CDR1 and CDR2 (germline): MGHRA, YSYEKL. The CDR3 sequence is 13 residues long. The ends lost 4 bases at V and 6 bases at J; junction bases unmatched: 4. The DNA for the CDR3 is TGCGCCAGCAGCCCCCCCGGGGGGGATACGCAGTATTTT. As protein: CASSPPGGDTQYF.

The chain recombines TRBV4-3 with TRBJ2-7; D perhaps matches TRBD2 (7 bases). This CDR3 contains 16 residues. Trimming shortened V by 1 base and J by 0 bases, and 13 bases separated the two germline ends. Germline V gene data show CDR1 as LGHNA and CDR2 as YSLEER. This CDR3 reads CASSQGGGSHSYEQYF. CDR3 nucleotides: TGCGCCAGCAGCCAAGGCGGGGGCAGTCACTCCTACGAGCAGTACTTC.

The CDR3 nucleotides are TGTGCCAGCAGTGACAGGGGGAATCAGCCCCAGCATTTT. This translates into CASSDRGNQPQHF. V and J are TRBV6-5 and TRBJ1-5; 9 bases are shared with TRBD1. The germline V gene has CDR1 MNHEY and CDR2 SVGAGI. The CDR3 consists of 13 residues. V shed 5 bases, J shed 4 bases, and the junction held 0 bases outside the gene matches.

The gene calls are TRBV4-3 and TRBJ1-1; D is undetermined. Germline CDR1 and CDR2: LGHNA and YSLEER. V dropped 0 bases and J dropped 4 bases, with 6 bases sitting between them. The CDR3 consists of 13 residues. CDR3 loop: CASSQEATTEAFF. Here the CDR3 DNA reads TGCGCCAGCAGCCAAGAGGCCACCACTGAAGCTTTCTTT.

V gene TRBV19 combines with J gene TRBJ1-2; 8 nucleotides match TRBD1. V lost 2 bases and J lost 3; bases outside the gene matches: 14. The CDR3 is 18 residues long. CDR1 and CDR2 from the germline V gene are LNHDA and SQIVND (reference sequence). CDR3 DNA: TGTGCCAGTAGTATACCCCCGAGGACAGGGAGGATGGACTATGGCTACACCTTC. Translated: CASSIPPRTGRMDYGYTF. Full variable domain (outside the CDR3, taken from reference TRBV19 and TRBJ1-2): DGGITQSPKYLFRKEGQNVTLSCEQNLNHDAMYWYRQDPGQGLRLIYYSQIVNDFQKGDIAEGYSVSREKKESFPLTVTSAQKNPTAFYLCASSIPPRTGRMDYGYTFGSGTRLTVV.